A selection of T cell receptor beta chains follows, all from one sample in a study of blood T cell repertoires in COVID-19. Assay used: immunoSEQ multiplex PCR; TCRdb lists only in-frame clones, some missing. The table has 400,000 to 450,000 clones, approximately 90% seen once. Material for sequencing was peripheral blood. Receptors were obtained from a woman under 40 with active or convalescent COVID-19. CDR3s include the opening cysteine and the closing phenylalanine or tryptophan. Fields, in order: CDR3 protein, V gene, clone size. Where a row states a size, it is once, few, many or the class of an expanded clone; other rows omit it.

CDR3: CASSEWAGTGKINYGYTF
V: TRBV2
size: few

CDR3: CASSGGQVSDTQYF
V: TRBV5-1
size: NA

CDR3: CASSALSGGQGSSGANVLTF
V: TRBV5-1
size: NA

CDR3: CASSPSTTGELFF
V: TRBV5-5
size: NA

CDR3: CASSLAPTSGVYEQYF
V: TRBV5-1
size: NA

CDR3: CASSLGGGSYEQYF
V: TRBV4-1
size: NA

CDR3: CASSLASGGTVEQYF
V: TRBV7-9
size: NA

CDR3: CASSLWQAGGTNEKLFF
V: TRBV7-9
size: NA

CDR3: CASSLGRGSYGYTF
V: TRBV5-6
size: NA

CDR3: CASSTFNTGGYGYTF
V: TRBV19
size: NA

CDR3: CAITAGGIGGYTF
V: TRBV2
size: NA

CDR3: CASTPMGQGANYGYTF
V: TRBV19
size: NA

CDR3: CASSDLAGSSYNEQFF
V: TRBV2
size: NA

CDR3: CASSIGPGALNTEAFF
V: TRBV19
size: NA

CDR3: CATSPGGSLSYEQYF
V: TRBV15
size: few

CDR3: CASSLVGRGINTIYF
V: TRBV5-5
size: NA

CDR3: CASSQLTGGIYGYTF
V: TRBV14
size: few

CDR3: CASSQEGGGTGELFF
V: TRBV4-2
size: NA

CDR3: CASSNTPPQHF
V: TRBV2
size: NA

CDR3: CAAQGLLGNTIYF
V: TRBV10-3
size: few

CDR3: CASSAEGLNEQYF
V: TRBV2
size: NA

CDR3: CASRPGHLNTEAFF
V: TRBV27
size: NA

CDR3: CASRFGDEKLFF
V: TRBV6-5
size: NA

CDR3: CASSRTGVVNQPQHF
V: TRBV2
size: NA

CDR3: CASSWTGASTDTQYF
V: TRBV9
size: NA

CDR3: CASSNRDWLNEKLFF
V: TRBV19
size: NA

CDR3: CASSPNSFSGGENIQYF
V: TRBV3-1/TRBV3-2
size: NA

CDR3: CASSRWPGLAVQETQYF
V: TRBV5-1
size: NA

CDR3: CASGDPSKTF
V: TRBV19
size: NA

CDR3: CASSIGGNTEAFF
V: TRBV19
size: NA

CDR3: CASSRLAGYNEQFF
V: TRBV27
size: NA

CDR3: CSVEEPGGGNTIYF
V: TRBV29-1
size: few

CDR3: CASSPGVGLPQHF
V: TRBV5-5
size: NA

CDR3: CASSLASGSSYNEQFF
V: TRBV7-6
size: NA

CDR3: CSVEQGRSSGNTIYF
V: TRBV29-1
size: NA

CDR3: CASSLALQGPREKLFF
V: TRBV7-8
size: NA

CDR3: CASSLVSGTSGINEQFF
V: TRBV5-1
size: NA

CDR3: CASSEGGVGYTF
V: TRBV6-1
size: once

CDR3: CAWSVPSGQPQHF
V: TRBV30
size: NA